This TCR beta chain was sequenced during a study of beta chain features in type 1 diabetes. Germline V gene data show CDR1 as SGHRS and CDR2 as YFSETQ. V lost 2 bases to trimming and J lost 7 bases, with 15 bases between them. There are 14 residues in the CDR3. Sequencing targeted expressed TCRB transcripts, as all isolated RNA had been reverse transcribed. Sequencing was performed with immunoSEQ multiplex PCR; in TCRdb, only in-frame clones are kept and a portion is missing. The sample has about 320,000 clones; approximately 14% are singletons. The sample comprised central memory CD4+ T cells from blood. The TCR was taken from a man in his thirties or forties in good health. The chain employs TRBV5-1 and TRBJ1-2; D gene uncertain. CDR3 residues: CASSFEGRKFGYTF. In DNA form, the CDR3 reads TGCGCCAGCAGCTTCGAAGGCAGGAAGTTTGGCTACACCTTC.